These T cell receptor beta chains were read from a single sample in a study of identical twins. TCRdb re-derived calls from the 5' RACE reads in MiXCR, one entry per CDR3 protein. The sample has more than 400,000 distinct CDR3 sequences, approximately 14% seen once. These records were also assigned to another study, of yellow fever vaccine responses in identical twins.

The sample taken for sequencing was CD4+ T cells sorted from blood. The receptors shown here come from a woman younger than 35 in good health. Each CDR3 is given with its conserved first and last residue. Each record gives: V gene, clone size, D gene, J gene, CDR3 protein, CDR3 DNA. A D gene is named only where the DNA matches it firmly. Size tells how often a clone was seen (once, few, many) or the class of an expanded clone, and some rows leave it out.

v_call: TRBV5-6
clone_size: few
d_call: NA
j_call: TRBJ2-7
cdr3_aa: CASSLVAGEQYF
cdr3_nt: TGTGCCAGCAGCTTGGTGGCTGGCGAGCAGTACTTC

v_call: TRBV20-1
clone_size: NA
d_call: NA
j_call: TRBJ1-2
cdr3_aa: CSASGPYGYTF
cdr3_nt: TGCAGTGCTAGTGGCCCCTATGGCTACACCTTC

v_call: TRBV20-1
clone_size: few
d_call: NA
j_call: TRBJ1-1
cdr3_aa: CSARGGGVNTEAFF
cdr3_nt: TGCAGTGCTAGAGGAGGAGGAGTGAACACTGAAGCTTTCTTT

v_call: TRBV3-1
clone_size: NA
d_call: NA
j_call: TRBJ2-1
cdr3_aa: CASSQDRLVLNEQFF
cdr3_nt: TGTGCCAGCAGCCAAGATCGGCTAGTCCTCAATGAGCAGTTCTTC

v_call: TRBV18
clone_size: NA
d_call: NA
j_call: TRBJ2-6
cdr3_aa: CASSPTRSSGANVLTF
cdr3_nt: TGTGCCAGCTCACCAACCAGATCCTCTGGGGCCAACGTCCTGACTTTC

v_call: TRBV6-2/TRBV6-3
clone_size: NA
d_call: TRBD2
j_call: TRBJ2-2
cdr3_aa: CASTWAGGGPHTGELFF
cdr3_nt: TGTGCCAGCACTTGGGCCGGGGGAGGGCCTCACACCGGGGAGCTGTTTTTT

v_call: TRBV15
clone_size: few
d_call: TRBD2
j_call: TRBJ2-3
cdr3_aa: CATSRAATSGFRTDTQYF
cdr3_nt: TGTGCCACCAGCAGAGCCGCGACTAGCGGGTTTCGCACAGATACGCAGTATTTT

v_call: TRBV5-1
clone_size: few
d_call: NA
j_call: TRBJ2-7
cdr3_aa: CASSFPGRTYEQYF
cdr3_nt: TGCGCCAGCAGCTTTCCCGGACGGACCTACGAGCAGTACTTC

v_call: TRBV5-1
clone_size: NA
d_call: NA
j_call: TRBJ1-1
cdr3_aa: CASSLGQWGGTEAFF
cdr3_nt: TGCGCCAGCAGCTTGGGCCAATGGGGGGGCACTGAAGCTTTCTTT

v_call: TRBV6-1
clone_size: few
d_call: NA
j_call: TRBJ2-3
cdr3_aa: CASSPTGGTDTQYF
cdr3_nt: TGTGCCAGCAGTCCAACCGGAGGCACAGATACGCAGTATTTT

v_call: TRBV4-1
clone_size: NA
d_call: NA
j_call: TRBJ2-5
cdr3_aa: CASSQDGGQGKYF
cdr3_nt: TGCGCCAGCAGCCAAGATGGGGGCCAGGGAAAGTACTTC

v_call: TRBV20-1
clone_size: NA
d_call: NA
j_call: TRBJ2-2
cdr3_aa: CSANTGDTGELFF
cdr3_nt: TGCAGTGCCAACACCGGGGACACCGGGGAGCTGTTTTTT

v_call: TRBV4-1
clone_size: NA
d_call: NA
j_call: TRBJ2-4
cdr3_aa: CASSQDVSRAKNIQYF
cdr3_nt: TGCGCCAGCAGCCAAGATGTGTCCAGAGCCAAAAACATTCAGTACTTC

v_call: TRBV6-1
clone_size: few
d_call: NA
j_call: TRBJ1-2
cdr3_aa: CASSSVPGQNYGYTF
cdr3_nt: TGTGCCAGCAGCTCAGTACCAGGGCAGAACTATGGCTACACCTTC

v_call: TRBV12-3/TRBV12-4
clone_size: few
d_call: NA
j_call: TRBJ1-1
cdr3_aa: CASKPNPGMNTEAFF
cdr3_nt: TGTGCCAGCAAACCTAACCCGGGGATGAACACTGAAGCTTTCTTT

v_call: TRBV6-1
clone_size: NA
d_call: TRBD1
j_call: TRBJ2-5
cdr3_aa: CASRDGQGFQETQYF
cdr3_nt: TGTGCCAGCAGGGATGGACAGGGCTTTCAAGAGACCCAGTACTTC

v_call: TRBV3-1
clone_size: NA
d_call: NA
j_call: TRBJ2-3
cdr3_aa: CASGGPTEGTDTQYF
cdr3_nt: TGTGCCAGCGGAGGGCCGACGGAAGGCACAGATACGCAGTATTTT

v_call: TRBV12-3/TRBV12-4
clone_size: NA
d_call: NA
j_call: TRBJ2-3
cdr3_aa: CAIQLKRPGPDTQYF
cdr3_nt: TGTGCCATCCAACTGAAGCGTCCGGGCCCAGATACGCAGTATTTT

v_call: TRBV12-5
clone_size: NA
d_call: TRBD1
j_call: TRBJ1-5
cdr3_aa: CASGPQGAVQPQHF
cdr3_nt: TGTGCTAGTGGTCCACAGGGGGCCGTTCAGCCCCAGCATTTT

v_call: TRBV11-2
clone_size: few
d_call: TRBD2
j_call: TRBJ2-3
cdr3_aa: CASSLPAGGRGTSTDTQYF
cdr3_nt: TGTGCCAGCAGCTTACCAGCGGGGGGGCGTGGAACGAGCACAGATACGCAGTATTTT

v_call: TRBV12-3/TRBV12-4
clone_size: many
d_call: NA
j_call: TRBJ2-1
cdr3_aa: CASSLGVSYNEQFF
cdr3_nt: TGTGCCAGCAGTTTGGGGGTTTCCTACAATGAGCAGTTCTTC

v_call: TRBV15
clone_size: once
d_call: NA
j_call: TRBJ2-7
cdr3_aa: CATQPAAFSYEQYF
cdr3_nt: TGTGCCACCCAGCCAGCGGCGTTCTCCTACGAGCAGTACTTC

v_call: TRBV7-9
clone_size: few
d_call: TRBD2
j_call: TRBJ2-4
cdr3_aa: CASSLVGDSGAKNIQYF
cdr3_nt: TGTGCCAGCAGCTTAGTGGGGGATAGCGGGGCCAAAAACATTCAGTACTTC

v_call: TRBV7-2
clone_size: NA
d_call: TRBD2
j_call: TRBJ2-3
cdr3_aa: CASSRGVDTDTQYF
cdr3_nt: TGTGCCAGCAGCCGGGGGGTGGACACAGATACGCAGTATTTT

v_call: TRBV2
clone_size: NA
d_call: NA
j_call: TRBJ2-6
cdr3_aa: CASSPRQARSGANVLTF
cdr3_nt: TGTGCCAGCAGTCCCCGACAGGCCCGCTCTGGGGCCAACGTCCTGACTTTC

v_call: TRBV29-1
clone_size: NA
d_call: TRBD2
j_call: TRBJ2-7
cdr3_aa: CSVVWTSGYEQYF
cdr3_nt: TGCAGCGTTGTCTGGACTAGCGGGTACGAGCAGTACTTC

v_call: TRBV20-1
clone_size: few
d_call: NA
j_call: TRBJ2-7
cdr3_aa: CSARATYSGYEQYF
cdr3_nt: TGCAGTGCTAGAGCGACGTATTCGGGCTACGAGCAGTACTTC

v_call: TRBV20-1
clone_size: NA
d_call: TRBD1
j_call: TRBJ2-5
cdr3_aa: CSASRTGSRETQYF
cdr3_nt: TGCAGTGCTTCCCGGACAGGGTCACGGGAGACCCAGTACTTC

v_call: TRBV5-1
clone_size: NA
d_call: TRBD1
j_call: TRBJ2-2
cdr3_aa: CASSLLGQGSSGELFF
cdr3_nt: TGCGCCAGCAGCTTGCTGGGACAGGGGAGTTCCGGGGAGCTGTTTTTT

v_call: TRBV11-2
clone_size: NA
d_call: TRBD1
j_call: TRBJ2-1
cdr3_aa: CASSSTGGGYNEQFF
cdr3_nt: TGTGCCAGCAGCTCAACAGGGGGAGGATACAATGAGCAGTTCTTC

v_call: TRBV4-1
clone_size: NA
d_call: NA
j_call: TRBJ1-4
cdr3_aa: CASSQLGATNEKLFF
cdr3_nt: TGCGCCAGCAGCCAACTGGGGGCAACTAATGAAAAACTGTTTTTT

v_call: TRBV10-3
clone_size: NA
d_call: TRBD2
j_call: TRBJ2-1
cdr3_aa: CAIRAGLNSNEQFF
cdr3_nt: TGTGCCATCAGAGCGGGACTGAACTCCAATGAGCAGTTCTTC

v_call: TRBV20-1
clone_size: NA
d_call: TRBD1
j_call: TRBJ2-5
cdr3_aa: CSAPPAGGRETQYF
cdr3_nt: TGCAGTGCTCCCCCGGCAGGGGGCAGGGAGACCCAGTACTTC

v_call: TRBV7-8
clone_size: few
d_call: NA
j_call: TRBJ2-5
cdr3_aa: CASTLGQETQYF
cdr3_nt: TGTGCCAGCACCCTGGGGCAAGAGACCCAGTACTTC

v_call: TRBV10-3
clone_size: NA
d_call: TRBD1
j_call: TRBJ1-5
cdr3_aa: CAISDNRGSRGNQPQHF
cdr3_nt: TGTGCCATCAGTGACAACAGGGGATCCCGTGGCAATCAGCCCCAGCATTTT

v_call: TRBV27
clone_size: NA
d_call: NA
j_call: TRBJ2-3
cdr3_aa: CASSSQDRFTDTQYF
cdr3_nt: TGTGCCAGCAGTTCCCAAGACAGATTCACAGATACGCAGTATTTT

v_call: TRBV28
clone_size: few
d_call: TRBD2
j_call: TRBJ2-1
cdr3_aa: CASSLSGRAHNEQFF
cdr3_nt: TGTGCCAGCAGTTTAAGTGGGAGGGCCCACAATGAGCAGTTCTTC

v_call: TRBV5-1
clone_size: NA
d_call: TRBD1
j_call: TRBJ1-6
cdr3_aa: CASSIGTGGKNNSPLHF
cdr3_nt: TGCGCCAGCAGCATTGGGACAGGGGGCAAGAATAATTCACCCCTCCACTTT

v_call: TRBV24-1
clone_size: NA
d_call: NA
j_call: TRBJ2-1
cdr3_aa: CATGGPAVEQFF
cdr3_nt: TGTGCCACCGGAGGCCCAGCGGTTGAGCAGTTCTTC

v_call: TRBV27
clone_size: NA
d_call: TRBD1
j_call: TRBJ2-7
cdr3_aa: CASSTRDRGTYEQYF
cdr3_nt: TGTGCCAGCAGTACGCGGGACAGGGGAACCTACGAGCAGTACTTC

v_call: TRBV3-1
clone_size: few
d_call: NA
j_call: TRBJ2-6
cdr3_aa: CASSAQAYGANVLTF
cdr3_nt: TGTGCCAGCAGCGCACAGGCTTACGGGGCCAACGTCCTGACTTTC

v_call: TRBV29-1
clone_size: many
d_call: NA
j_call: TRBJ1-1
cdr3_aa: CSVEPGNTEAFF
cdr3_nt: TGCAGCGTTGAACCCGGGAACACTGAAGCTTTCTTT

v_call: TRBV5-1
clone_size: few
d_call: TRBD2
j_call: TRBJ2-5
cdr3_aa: CATNPGGGGGEETQYF
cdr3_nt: TGCGCCACCAACCCCGGCGGCGGCGGGGGGGAAGAGACCCAGTACTTC

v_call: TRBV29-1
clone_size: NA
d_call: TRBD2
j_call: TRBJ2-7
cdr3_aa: CSAGGGGGTLTYEQYF
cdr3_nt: TGCAGCGCCGGCGGGGGGGGAGGGACCCTTACCTACGAGCAGTACTTC

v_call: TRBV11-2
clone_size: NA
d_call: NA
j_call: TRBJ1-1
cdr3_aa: CASSLLSVSNTEAFF
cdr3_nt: TGTGCCAGCAGCTTGTTGAGCGTCTCGAACACTGAAGCTTTCTTT

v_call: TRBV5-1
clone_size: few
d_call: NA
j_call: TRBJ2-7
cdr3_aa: CASSLTGISYEQYF
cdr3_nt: TGCGCCAGCAGCTTAACGGGGATCTCCTACGAGCAGTACTTC

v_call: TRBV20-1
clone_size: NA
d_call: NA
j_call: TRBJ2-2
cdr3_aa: CSARVLGLGSSTGELFF
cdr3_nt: TGCAGTGCTAGAGTTTTAGGGTTAGGTTCGAGCACCGGGGAGCTGTTTTTT

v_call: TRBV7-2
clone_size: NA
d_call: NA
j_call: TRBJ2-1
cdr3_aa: CASSLSGQFYNEQFF
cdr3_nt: TGTGCCAGCAGCCTCTCCGGACAGTTTTACAATGAGCAGTTCTTC

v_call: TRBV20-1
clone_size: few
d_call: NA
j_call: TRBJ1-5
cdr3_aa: CSARESGWYSNQPQHF
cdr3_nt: TGCAGTGCTAGAGAATCAGGGTGGTATAGCAATCAGCCCCAGCATTTT

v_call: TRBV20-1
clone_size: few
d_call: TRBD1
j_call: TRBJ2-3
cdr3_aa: CSAKTGDNTDTQYF
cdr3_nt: TGCAGTGCAAAGACAGGGGATAACACAGATACGCAGTATTTT

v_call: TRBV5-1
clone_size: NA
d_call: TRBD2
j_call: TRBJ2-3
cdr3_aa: CASSLDGLASDTQYF
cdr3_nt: TGCGCCAGCAGCTTGGACGGACTAGCATCTGATACGCAGTATTTT

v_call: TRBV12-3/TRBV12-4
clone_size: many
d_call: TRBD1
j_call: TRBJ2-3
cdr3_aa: CASKNRGHTDTQYF
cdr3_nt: TGTGCCAGTAAAAACAGGGGGCACACAGATACGCAGTATTTT

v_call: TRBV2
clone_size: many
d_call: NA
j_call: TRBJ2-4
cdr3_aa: CASSGTGAKNIQYF
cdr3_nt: TGTGCCAGCAGCGGGACGGGGGCCAAAAACATTCAGTACTTC